The 18 T cell receptor beta chains presented below share a single source sample, sequenced in a study of STAT5B mutations in CD4+ large granular lymphocyte leukemia. Sequencing was performed with immunoSEQ multiplex PCR; in TCRdb, only in-frame clones are kept and a portion is missing. This table holds roughly 40,000 clones, about four fifths found once. The sample was CD4+ T cells from blood buffy coats. These receptors originate from a human donor in good health.

This chain joins TRBV19 and TRBJ1-2, with D possibly being TRBD1 (5 bases). In germline, CDR1 is LNHDA, CDR2 SQIVND (reference sequence). This CDR3 has 13 residues. V lost 9 bases and J 7 bases, leaving 18 bases between the germline ends. The CDR3: CARATGPSGGYTF. CDR3 DNA: TGTGCCAGGGCTACGGGGCCATCAGGTGGCTACACCTTC.

This clone turned up a few times. This sequence joins TRBV10-2 and TRBJ2-5; D is possibly TRBD1 or TRBD2 (6 bases each). The germline V gene encodes CDR1 WSHSY and CDR2 SAAADI. CDR3 length: 13 amino acids. V was pared by 6 bases and J by 4 bases, with 12 bases between. DNA of the CDR3: TGCGCCAGCAGCCCTGGGGGGCGAGAGACCCAGTACTTC. This codes for CASSPGGRETQYF.

As DNA, the CDR3 is TGCGCCAGCAGCTTGACAACCGCCCTAGAGACCCAGTACTTC. This translates into CASSLTTALETQYF. The J gene is TRBJ2-5, the V gene TRBV5-1, with D hard to call. With 1 base removed from V and 4 bases from J, the gap between germline ends came to 11 bases. Germline assignment: CDR1 SGHRS and CDR2 YFSETQ. The CDR3 has 14 residues.

The chain has TRBV7-8 and TRBJ2-1; tentatively, D is TRBD1 (7 bases). V was clipped by 3 bases and J by 10 bases, with 10 bases between them. The CDR3 is 12 residues long. Germline values: CDR1 SGHVS, CDR2 FQNEAQ. The CDR3 protein is CASSLTGREQFF. CDR3 sequence (DNA): TGTGCCAGCAGCTTGACAGGGAGGGAGCAGTTCTTC.

V is TRBV11-3 and J is TRBJ1-1; D perhaps matches TRBD1 (5 bases). This CDR3 is built from 16 residues. The germline V and J ends were trimmed by 4 bases and 3 bases, with 18 bases remaining between them. Germline V CDR1 and CDR2: SGHNT, YENEEA. CDR3 nucleotide sequence: TGTGCCAGCAGCTCCGGGGTGGGCAAGGGGCACACTGAAGCTTTCTTT. Its translation is CASSSGVGKGHTEAFF.

The gene calls are TRBV5-4 and TRBJ1-1, with 7 positions matching TRBD1. V lost 0 bases and J lost 6; bases outside the gene matches: 11. The CDR3 totals 16 residues. Germline CDR1 SGHNT, CDR2 YYREEE (reference sequence). In DNA, the CDR3 is TGTGCCAGCAGCTTGGCCGTGACAGGGAGAATAGCTGAAGCTTTCTTT. It yields the protein CASSLAVTGRIAEAFF.

CDR3 in DNA: TGTGCCAGCAGTGGTCCGCGGGCGGGGGAGCAGTACTTC. Protein: CASSGPRAGEQYF. The gene calls are TRBV2 and TRBJ2-7, with D perhaps TRBD2 (6 bases). The ends were cut back, 4 bases at V and 7 bases at J, with 14 bases in the middle. The CDR3 loop spans 13 amino acids. Germline V CDR1 and CDR2: SNHLY, FYNNEI.

The V call is TRBV7-2, the J call TRBJ2-1; 12 bases agree with TRBD2. The V gene's germline CDR1 is SGHTA and CDR2 FQGNSA. The ends lost 4 bases at V and 14 bases at J; junction bases unmatched: 9. CDR3 length: 14 amino acids. This chain's CDR3 is CASSSTPLAGGEFF. CDR3 bases: TGTGCCAGCAGCTCGACCCCCCTAGCGGGAGGGGAGTTCTTC.

V and J are TRBV28 and TRBJ2-7; D is perhaps TRBD1 (6 bases). Germline lookup yields CDR1 MDHEN and CDR2 SYDVKM. The CDR3 is 18 residues long. Trimming pared 2 bases from V and 2 bases from J, leaving 22 bases between. The CDR3 protein is CASSLPGIARGMAYEQYF. The CDR3 DNA reads TGTGCCAGCAGTTTACCTGGTATAGCCAGGGGTATGGCCTACGAGCAGTACTTC.

The chain recombines TRBV11-3 with TRBJ1-2; D is unclear. The CDR3 is 12 residues long. V was pared by 3 bases and J by 8 bases, with 10 bases between. The V gene's germline CDR1 is SGHNT and CDR2 YENEEA. The CDR3 DNA sequence: TGTGCCAGCAGCTTCTTTCAGCGGGGCTACACCTTC. Protein product: CASSFFQRGYTF. Together with reference TRBV11-3 and TRBJ1-2, the CDR3 gives the full variable domain: EAGVVQSPRYKIIEKKQPVAFWCNPISGHNTLYWYLQNLGQGPELLIRYENEEAVDDSQLPKDRFSAERLKGVDSTLKIQPAELGDSAVYLCASSFFQRGYTFGSGTRLTVV.

This chain connects TRBV19 to TRBJ2-6, with D perhaps matching TRBD1 or TRBD2 (6 bases each). Trimming stripped 7 bases from V and 2 bases from J, with 15 bases between. This CDR3 is 16 amino acids long. Germline V lookup: CDR1 LNHDA, CDR2 SQIVND (reference sequence). The CDR3 bases are TGTGCCAGTATCCCTGGGGGGCAGACTGGGGCCAACGTCCTGACTTTC. Protein product: CASIPGGQTGANVLTF.

This chain links TRBV27 with TRBJ1-1; D unclear. The V gene lost 3 bases and the J gene lost 2 bases, with 10 bases spanning the gap. The CDR3 has 14 residues. Germline V gene lookup returns CDR1 MNHEY and CDR2 SMNVEV (reference sequence). CDR3: CASSLREGNTEAFF. In nucleotides, the CDR3 is TGTGCCAGCAGTTTGAGGGAAGGAAACACTGAAGCTTTCTTT.

In this sample, this clone turned up a few times. The genes are TRBV5-1 and TRBJ1-1; D ambiguous. Germline CDR1 reads SGHRS; CDR2 reads YFSETQ. This CDR3 spans 12 amino acids. V shed 4 bases and J shed 1 base, with 5 bases lying between them. The CDR3 DNA reads as TGCGCCAGCAGCGAGACGAACACTGAAGCTTTCTTT. Its translation is CASSETNTEAFF.

The rearrangement links TRBV7-3 to TRBJ2-3; TRBD2 aligns across 11 bases. With V trimmed by 2 bases and J by 5 bases, 0 bases remained unmatched. Per germline, CDR1 SGHTA and CDR2 FQGTGA. The CDR3 length is 14 residues. The CDR3: CASSLGLAGDTQYF. The CDR3 DNA follows: TGTGCCAGCAGCTTAGGACTAGCGGGAGATACGCAGTATTTT.

The rearrangement uses TRBV5-1 and TRBJ2-1; TRBD2 agrees at 10 bases. The germline V gene encodes CDR1 SGHRS and CDR2 YFSETQ. This CDR3 contains 17 residues. With 4 bases clipped from V and 10 bases from J, the junction kept 17 bases outside the gene matches. The CDR3 DNA is TGCGCCAGCAGCCTCCCCTCTAGCGGGGGTCCTCTATCAGAGCAGTTCTTC. This codes for CASSLPSSGGPLSEQFF.

This chain links TRBV9 with TRBJ2-7; D may be TRBD1 or TRBD2 (5 bases each). CDR1 and CDR2 (germline): SGDLS, YYNGEE. The V end was cut by 2 bases, the J end by 2 bases, with 11 bases between. The CDR3 is made up of 14 amino acids. CDR3 in DNA: TGTGCCAGCAGCGTTGGGGGAAGGGCCTACGAGCAGTACTTC. It is translated as CASSVGGRAYEQYF.

The V call is TRBV7-2, the J call TRBJ2-7; tentatively, D is TRBD1 (6 bases). V lost 5 bases and J lost 3, with 14 bases in between. The CDR3 is made up of 14 amino acids. Germline V lookup: CDR1 SGHTA, CDR2 FQGNSA. The CDR3 bases are TGTGCCAGCAGCCTAGGGGACAACAACTACGAGCAGTACTTC. It yields the protein CASSLGDNNYEQYF.

The chain recombines TRBV5-8 with TRBJ1-4; 7 positions agree with TRBD1. The CDR3 sequence is 14 residues long. With V trimmed by 3 bases and J by 8 bases, 7 bases remained unmatched. Germline V gene sequence: CDR1 SGHTS, CDR2 YDEGEE. The CDR3 spells CASSWGDRAEKLFF. The CDR3, as DNA: TGTGCCAGCAGCTGGGGAGACAGGGCGGAAAAACTGTTTTTT.